The sequence of this T cell receptor (beta chain) was determined in a study of blood T cell repertoires in COVID-19 (dated by TCRdb to between 2020 and 2021). Looking at the study overall: Samples from collaborators originated in the United States, Italy and Spain and spanned both the acute and convalescent phases of COVID-19. Samples came from the ongoing ImmuneRACE study (first 160 participants) plus 1,254 subjects from 6 global collaborators. The prospective study material was composed of cDNA or gDNA derived from T cells, B-cell-depleted T cells, or PBMCs. Subjects who had been exposed to COVID-19, were actively infected with it, or had recovered from it provided the deeply sampled blood TCRbeta repertoires that made up the dataset. A freely available public database, intended as a resource for researchers studying the immune response to SARS-CoV-2, is where the repertoires were released. Sample metadata almost always included a de-identified subject ID, COVID-19 status, age in years and sex. Where HLA class I and class II types were available, the types were taken from metadata supplied by the sample provider, not from assay-based typing.

Broader findings and caveats from the paper: The amount of clinical and demographic metadata varied by source and participant and was provided uncurated.

Whole blood was collected in K2EDTA tubes by collaborating institutions according to the institutions' own protocols. For TCRbeta analysis, collaborators shipped samples as frozen whole blood, isolated PBMCs, or DNA extracted from either of those sample types. The immunoSEQ Assay, a bias-controlled multiplex PCR, was used to amplify TCRbeta CDR3 regions from genomic DNA. The authors processed their data as follows. The number of nucleated cells in each sample was estimated from the amplification of reference gene primers within the assay. To quantify the absolute abundance of each unique TCRbeta CDR3 rearrangement, sequence reads were collapsed and filtered. For each sample, productive Simpson clonality was calculated by taking the square root of Simpson's diversity index across productive rearrangements. TCRdb limited this immuneACCESS table to in-frame rearrangements with V and J called. A share of clones is missing; checked studies link under half to unresolved V genes, and the rest is unexplained. V, J and clone size were drawn from that table, and D and trimming were deduced from the DNA. Within this sample are tens of thousands of clones, with about nine tenths of them counted one time only. 8.5% of the sample comes from the top ten.

This clone was detected only once. Its antigen is still unknown. No per-base quality is available; no much larger clone lies one base away. The TCR comes from a man aged 55 to 70 with active COVID-19. The sequenced material came from peripheral blood.

This receptor carries the CDR3 CASSYRAGAQETQYF. The sequenced DNA: TGTGCCAGCAGTTACAGGGCGGGAGCGCAAGAGACCCAGTACTTC. Here the chain combines TRBV6-5 and TRBJ2-5; the junction holds 7 bases that match TRBD2. The CDR3 runs 15 amino acids, cysteine and phenylalanine included. The read is trimmed to its CDR3 DNA, 45 bases read in frame from base 1. Trimmed from V: 2 bases; trimmed from J: 2 bases; junction bases lacking a gene match: 5. The germline V gene encodes CDR1 MNHEY and CDR2 SVGAGI.